The following is a T cell receptor (beta chain) sequence with its context. Its specificity is not known. These data belong to a study of T cell responses to AZD1222 COVID-19 vaccine. Measured with immunoSEQ multiplex PCR; TCRdb has only the in-frame clones, and not every one. This sample yields 13,000 or so clones, of which under 90% are seen a single time; about 40% belongs to the top ten. Study-wide results and limits: Most donors were white British, females outnumbered males, and clonal diversity was possibly underestimated. Nearly half of the spike-specific TCRs reportedly recognize variant regions that carry no mutations. Dominant at 160-218 and 743-854, vaccine-associated CD4 TCRs also spanned spike.

Germline assignment: CDR1 MNHEY and CDR2 SVGEGT. V lost 3 bases to trimming and J lost 4 bases; unmatched junction nucleotides: 7. This CDR3 is 16 amino acids long. The chain joins TRBV6-2 or TRBV6-3 to TRBJ2-1; 9 nucleotides align to TRBD1. The TCR comes from an adult who received the AZD1222 COVID-19 vaccine. This specimen consisted of peripheral blood, obtained 28 days after the second AZD1222 dose. The CDR3 sequence is CASSYPGQGGYNEQFF. The CDR3 DNA is TGTGCCAGCAGTTATCCGGGACAGGGAGGATACAATGAGCAGTTCTTC.